These 9 T cell receptor beta chains were all obtained from the same sample, sequenced in a study of blood T cell repertoires in COVID-19. Assay: immunoSEQ multiplex PCR; the TCRdb copy retains only in-frame clones and omits some. In the table there are approximately 500,000 clones, 80% to 90% of which are singletons. Sequencing used peripheral blood. The source of these receptors is a man aged 18 to 29 with COVID-19, enrolled during active disease.

V usage is TRBV6-2 or TRBV6-3 and J usage is TRBJ2-7; 7 bases line up with TRBD1. CDR3 length equals 15 residues. Germline trimming cut 1 base from V and 3 bases from J; bases unmatched to any gene: 6. Looked up from germline, CDR1 is MNHEY and CDR2 is SVGEGT. CDR3 residues: CASSYWGQINYEQYF. In nucleotides, the CDR3 is TGTGCCAGCAGTTACTGGGGACAGATTAACTACGAGCAGTACTTC.

The chain links TRBV7-9 to TRBJ2-4; D perhaps matches TRBD1 (6 bases). This CDR3 comprises 14 residues. Looked up from germline, CDR1 is SEHNR and CDR2 is FQNEAQ (reference sequence). Trimming removed 2 bases from V and 4 bases from J, with 9 bases in between. CDR3 in DNA: TGTGCCAGCAGCTTACTAGGACAGAAAAACATTCAGTACTTC. It yields the protein CASSLLGQKNIQYF. The variable domain in full, completed from reference TRBV7-9 and TRBJ2-4, reads DTGVSQNPRHKITKRGQNVTFRCDPISEHNRLYWYRQTLGQGPEFLTYFQNEAQLEKSRLLSDRFSAERPKGSFSTLEIQRTEQGDSAMYLCASSLLGQKNIQYFGAGTRLSVL.

The chain has TRBV3-1 (or the pseudogene TRBV3-2) and TRBJ2-5, with 8 bases lining up with TRBD2. After removal of 4 bases from V and 1 base from J, the junction contained 8 bases not matched to a gene. The CDR3 has 16 amino acids. Per the germline V gene, CDR1 is LGHDT and CDR2 is YNNKEL (reference sequence). The CDR3 DNA reads TGTGCCAGCAGCCGTCGTCTTAGCGGGACCCAAGAGACCCAGTACTTC. Translated: CASSRRLSGTQETQYF.

The rearrangement joins TRBV7-2 to TRBJ2-1, with 8 bases matching TRBD2. Per germline, CDR1 SGHTA and CDR2 FQGNSA. The CDR3 spans 14 residues. The trim removed 4 bases at V and 6 bases at J, leaving 5 bases unmatched. The CDR3 DNA is TGTGCCAGCAGCTCAAGACTAGCGCTCAATGAGCAGTTCTTC. It translates to CASSSRLALNEQFF.

This chain uses TRBV9 with TRBJ2-5; 7 nucleotides match TRBD2. This CDR3 has 14 residues. The junction had 8 bases not matched to a gene; V was cut back by 4 bases and J by 5 bases. Looked up from germline, CDR1 is SGDLS and CDR2 is YYNGEE. CDR3 in DNA: TGTGCCAGCAGCCCACGGACTAGAGGGGAGACCCAGTACTTC. It specifies CASSPRTRGETQYF.

The J gene is TRBJ2-1, the V gene TRBV11-2, with 7 nucleotides matching TRBD1. J gave up 6 bases and V 5 bases, and 7 bases lay outside the gene matches. CDR1 is SGHAT and CDR2 is FQNNGV in the germline V gene. This CDR3 contains 14 residues. CDR3 sequence: CASSPNRGGNEQFF. The CDR3 nucleotides read TGTGCCAGCAGCCCAAACAGGGGTGGCAATGAGCAGTTCTTC.

The chain employs TRBV11-2 and TRBJ2-7, with 11 bases that match TRBD1. Per the germline V gene, CDR1 is SGHAT and CDR2 is FQNNGV. The junction had 1 base not matched to a gene; V was cut back by 4 bases and J by 2 bases. The CDR3 is 14 amino acids. CDR3 residues: CASSWGQGAYEQYF. The CDR3, as DNA: TGTGCCAGCAGCTGGGGACAGGGGGCCTACGAGCAGTACTTC.

V usage is TRBV2 and J usage is TRBJ1-2, with TRBD1 identical over 12 bases. CDR3 length equals 17 residues. Germline V gene sequence: CDR1 SNHLY, CDR2 FYNNEI. Germline trimming cut 7 bases from V and 3 bases from J; bases unmatched to any gene: 12. CDR3 in amino acids: CASNSGTGGIIDYGYTF. CDR3 bases: TGTGCCAGCAATTCCGGGACAGGGGGCATCATTGACTATGGCTACACCTTC.

The chain links TRBV4-1 to TRBJ2-3, with TRBD2 matching over 7 bases. CDR1 MGHRA and CDR2 YSYEKL come from the germline V gene. This CDR3 region has 16 residues. J was trimmed by 6 bases and V by 2 bases; bases with no gene match: 11. CDR3 loop: CASSQTIAGLGDTQYF. As DNA, the CDR3 is TGCGCCAGCAGCCAAACAATAGCGGGTCTCGGGGATACGCAGTATTTT.